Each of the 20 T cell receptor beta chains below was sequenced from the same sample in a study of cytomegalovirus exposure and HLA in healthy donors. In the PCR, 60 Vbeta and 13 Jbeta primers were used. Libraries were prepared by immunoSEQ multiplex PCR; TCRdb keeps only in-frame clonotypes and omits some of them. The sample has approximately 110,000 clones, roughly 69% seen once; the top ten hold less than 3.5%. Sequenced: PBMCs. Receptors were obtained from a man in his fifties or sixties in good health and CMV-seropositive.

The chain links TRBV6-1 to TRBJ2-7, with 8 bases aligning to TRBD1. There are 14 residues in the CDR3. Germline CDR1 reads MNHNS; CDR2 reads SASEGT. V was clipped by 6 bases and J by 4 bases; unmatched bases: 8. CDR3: CASSFGTGIYEQYF. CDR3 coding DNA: TGTGCCAGCAGCTTCGGGACAGGTATTTACGAGCAGTACTTC.

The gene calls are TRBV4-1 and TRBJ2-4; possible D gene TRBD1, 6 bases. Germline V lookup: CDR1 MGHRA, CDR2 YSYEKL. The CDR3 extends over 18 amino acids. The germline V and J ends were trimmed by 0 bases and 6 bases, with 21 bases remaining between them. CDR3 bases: TGCGCCAGCAGCCAAGAAGGGCCAGAGACAGGTTCGGGAAACATTCAGTACTTC. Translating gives CASSQEGPETGSGNIQYF.

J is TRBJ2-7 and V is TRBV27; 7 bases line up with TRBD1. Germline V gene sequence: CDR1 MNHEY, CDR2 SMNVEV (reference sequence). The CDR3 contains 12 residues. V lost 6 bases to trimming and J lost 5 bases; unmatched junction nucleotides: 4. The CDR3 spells CASRTGWDEQYF. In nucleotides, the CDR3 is TGTGCCAGCAGGACAGGGTGGGACGAGCAGTACTTC.

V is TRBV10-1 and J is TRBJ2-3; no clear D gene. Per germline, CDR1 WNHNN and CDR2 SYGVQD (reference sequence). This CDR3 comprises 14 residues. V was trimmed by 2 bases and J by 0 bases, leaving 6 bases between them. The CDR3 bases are TGCGCCAGCAGTGAGGAGAGGAGCACAGATACGCAGTATTTT. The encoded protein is CASSEERSTDTQYF.

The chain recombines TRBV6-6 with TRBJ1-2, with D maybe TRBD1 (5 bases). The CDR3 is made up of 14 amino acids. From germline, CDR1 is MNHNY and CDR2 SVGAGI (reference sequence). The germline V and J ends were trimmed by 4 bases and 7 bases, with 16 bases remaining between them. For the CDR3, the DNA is TGTGCCAGCAGTTCTCCCACCCAGGGCTCTGGCTACACCTTC. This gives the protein CASSSPTQGSGYTF.

The CDR3 bases are TGTGCCAGCAGCCCCGAGGGTAGCGTTAATGAAAAACTGTTTTTT. Residues: CASSPEGSVNEKLFF. The rearrangement uses TRBV9 and TRBJ1-4, with no clear D. In germline, CDR1 is SGDLS, CDR2 YYNGEE. CDR3 length: 15 amino acids. V gave up 4 bases and J gave up 4 bases, with 14 bases separating them. Full variable domain (missing parts from reference TRBV9 and TRBJ1-4): DSGVTQTPKHLITATGQRVTLRCSPRSGDLSVYWYQQSLDQGLQFLIQYYNGEERAKGNILERFSAQQFPDLHSELNLSSLELGDSALYFCASSPEGSVNEKLFFGSGTQLSVL.

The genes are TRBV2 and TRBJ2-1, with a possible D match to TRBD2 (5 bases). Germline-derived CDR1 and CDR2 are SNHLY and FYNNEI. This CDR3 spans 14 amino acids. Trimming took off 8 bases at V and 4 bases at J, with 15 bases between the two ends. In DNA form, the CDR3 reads TGTGCCAGCCAACGGGGTGAGCTTTACAATGAGCAGTTCTTC. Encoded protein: CASQRGELYNEQFF.

The CDR3 region is CASSVGSPYNEQFF. CDR3 nucleotides: TGTGCCAGCAGCGTAGGTAGCCCCTACAATGAGCAGTTCTTC. The V and J genes are TRBV9 and TRBJ2-1; D ambiguous. The CDR3 is 14 amino acids. Germline V gene lookup returns CDR1 SGDLS and CDR2 YYNGEE. The V end lost 0 bases, the J end lost 2 bases, and 6 bases lay between the germline ends. Full variable domain (outside the CDR3, taken from reference TRBV9 and TRBJ2-1): DSGVTQTPKHLITATGQRVTLRCSPRSGDLSVYWYQQSLDQGLQFLIQYYNGEERAKGNILERFSAQQFPDLHSELNLSSLELGDSALYFCASSVGSPYNEQFFGPGTRLTVL.

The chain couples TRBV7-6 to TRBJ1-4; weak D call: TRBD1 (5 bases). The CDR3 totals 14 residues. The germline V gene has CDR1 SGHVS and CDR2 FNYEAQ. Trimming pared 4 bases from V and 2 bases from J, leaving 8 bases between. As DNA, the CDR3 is TGTGCCAGCAGCTACGGGGGGACTAATGAAAAACTGTTTTTT. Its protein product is CASSYGGTNEKLFF.

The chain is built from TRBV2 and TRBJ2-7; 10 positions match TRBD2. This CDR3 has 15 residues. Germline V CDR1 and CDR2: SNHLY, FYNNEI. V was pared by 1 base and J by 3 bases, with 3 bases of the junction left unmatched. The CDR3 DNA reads TGTGCCAGCAGTGAAGGACTAGCGGGTATCTACGAGCAGTACTTC. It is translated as CASSEGLAGIYEQYF.

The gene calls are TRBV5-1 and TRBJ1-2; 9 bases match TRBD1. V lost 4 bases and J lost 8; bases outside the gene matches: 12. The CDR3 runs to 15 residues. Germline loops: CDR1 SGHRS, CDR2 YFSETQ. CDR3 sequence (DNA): TGCGCCAGCAGCCCCGGACAGGGGTCCTCCCAAGGCTACACCTTC. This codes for CASSPGQGSSQGYTF.

The DNA for the CDR3 is TGTGCCAGCAGCTTGGTTTTAGGGGGAAACACTGAAGCTTTCTTT. It encodes CASSLVLGGNTEAFF. The chain has TRBV5-5 and TRBJ1-1; TRBD1 might be the D (6 bases). The CDR3 totals 15 residues. Germline-derived CDR1 and CDR2 are SGHKS and YYEKEE (reference sequence). V gave up 0 bases and J gave up 2 bases, with 11 bases separating them.

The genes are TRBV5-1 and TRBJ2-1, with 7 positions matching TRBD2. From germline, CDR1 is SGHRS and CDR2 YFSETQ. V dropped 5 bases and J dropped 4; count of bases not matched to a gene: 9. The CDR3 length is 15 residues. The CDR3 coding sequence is TGCGCCAGCAGAGTCCGGGAGGATGGGTACAATGAGCAGTTCTTC. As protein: CASRVREDGYNEQFF.

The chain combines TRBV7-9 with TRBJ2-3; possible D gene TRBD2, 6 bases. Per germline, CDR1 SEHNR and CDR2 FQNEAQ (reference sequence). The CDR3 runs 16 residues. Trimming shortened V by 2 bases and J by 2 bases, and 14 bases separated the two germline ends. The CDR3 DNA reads TGTGCCAGCAGCTTAAGGAGCGGGTCTTTCACAGATACGCAGTATTTT. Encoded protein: CASSLRSGSFTDTQYF.

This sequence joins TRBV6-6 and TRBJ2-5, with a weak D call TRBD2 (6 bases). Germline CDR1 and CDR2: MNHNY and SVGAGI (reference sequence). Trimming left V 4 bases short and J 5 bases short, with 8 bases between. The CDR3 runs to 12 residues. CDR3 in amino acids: CASSFGGETQYF. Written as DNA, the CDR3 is TGTGCCAGCAGTTTTGGGGGGGAGACCCAGTACTTC.

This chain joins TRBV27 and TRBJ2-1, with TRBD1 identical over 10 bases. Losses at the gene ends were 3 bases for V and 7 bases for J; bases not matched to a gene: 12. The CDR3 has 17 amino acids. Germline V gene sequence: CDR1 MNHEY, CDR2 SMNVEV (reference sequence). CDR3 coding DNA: TGTGCCAGCAGTTTGATACCCGGACAGGGGGGTACAAATGAGCAGTTCTTC. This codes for CASSLIPGQGGTNEQFF.

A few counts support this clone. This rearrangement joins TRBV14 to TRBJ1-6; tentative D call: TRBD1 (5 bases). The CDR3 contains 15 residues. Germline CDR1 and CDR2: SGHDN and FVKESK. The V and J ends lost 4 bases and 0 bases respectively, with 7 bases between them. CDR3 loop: CASSLGGSYNSPLHF. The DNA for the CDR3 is TGTGCCAGCAGCCTGGGGGGCTCCTATAATTCACCCCTCCACTTT.

Here the CDR3 DNA reads TGTGCCAGCAGTGAAGACGCGCATACGCAGTATTTT. It translates to CASSEDAHTQYF. The rearrangement uses TRBV6-1 and TRBJ2-3; D is ambiguous. Trimming shortened V by 1 base and J by 7 bases, and 6 bases separated the two germline ends. The CDR3 consists of 12 residues. Germline CDR1 and CDR2: MNHNS and SASEGT.

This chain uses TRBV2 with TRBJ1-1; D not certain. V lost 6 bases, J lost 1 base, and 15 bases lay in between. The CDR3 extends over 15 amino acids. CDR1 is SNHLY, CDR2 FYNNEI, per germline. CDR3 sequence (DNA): TGTGCCAGCAGGGGTTTGACAAGCCCGAACACTGAAGCTTTCTTT. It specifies CASRGLTSPNTEAFF.

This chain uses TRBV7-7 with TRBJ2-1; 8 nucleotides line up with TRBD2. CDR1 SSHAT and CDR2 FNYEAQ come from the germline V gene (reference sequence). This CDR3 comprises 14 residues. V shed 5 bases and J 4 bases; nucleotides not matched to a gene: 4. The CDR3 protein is CASSPSSGYNEQFF. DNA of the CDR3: TGTGCCAGCAGCCCCTCTAGCGGGTACAATGAGCAGTTCTTC.